This T cell receptor beta chain was captured in a study of response to subunit inactivated influenza vaccine. General study results and limits: Researchers suggested that each seasonal influenza vaccination recruits few new T cells.

TCRdb itself ran the RT-PCR reads through MiXCR, one entry per CDR3 protein. The sample comprises 150,000 to 200,000 distinct CDR3 sequences, approximately 8.7% of which are singletons, and about a tenth rests with the top ten. With V trimmed by 0 bases and J by 3 bases, 5 bases remained unmatched. Germline CDR1 and CDR2: LGHNA and YSLEER. The CDR3 is made up of 18 amino acids. This clonotype was picked up many times. Its antigen is unidentified. Specimen: non-naive T cells sorted from PBMCs, collected on the day of vaccination. This chain connects TRBV4-3 to TRBJ2-1; 13 positions agree with TRBD2. This TCR derives from a man aged 50 to 60 who received an inactivated influenza vaccine. For the CDR3, the DNA is TGCGCCAGCAGCCAAGACCACGGACTAGCGGGAGTCTACAATGAGCAGTTCTTC. This encodes CASSQDHGLAGVYNEQFF.